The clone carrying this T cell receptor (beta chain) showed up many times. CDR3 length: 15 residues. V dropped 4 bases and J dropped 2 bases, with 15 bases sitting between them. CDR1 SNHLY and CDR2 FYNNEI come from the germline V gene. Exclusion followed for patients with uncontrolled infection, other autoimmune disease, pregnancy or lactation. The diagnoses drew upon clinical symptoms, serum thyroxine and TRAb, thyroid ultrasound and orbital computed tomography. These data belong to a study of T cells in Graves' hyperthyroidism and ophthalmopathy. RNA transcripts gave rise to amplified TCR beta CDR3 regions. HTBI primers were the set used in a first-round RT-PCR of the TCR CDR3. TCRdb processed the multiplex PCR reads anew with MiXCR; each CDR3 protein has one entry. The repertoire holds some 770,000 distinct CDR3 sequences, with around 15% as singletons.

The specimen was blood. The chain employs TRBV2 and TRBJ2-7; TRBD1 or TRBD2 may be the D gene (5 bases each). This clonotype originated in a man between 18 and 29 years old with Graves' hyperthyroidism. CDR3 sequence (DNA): TGTGCCAGCAGTGTAGAGGGGCGTGGTACCTACGAGCAGTACTTC. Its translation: CASSVEGRGTYEQYF.